What follows are 5 T cell receptor beta chains derived from one specimen sequenced in a study of blood T cells in healthy people across ages. Alongside a J-beta primer mix, a sample-barcoded 5' primer served in a second PCR lasting about 6 to 11 cycles. TCRdb re-called the 5' RACE reads with MiXCR, one entry per CDR3 protein. This table has about 780,000 distinct CDR3 sequences, around 45% appearing once. The source material was blood. These receptor sequences come from a man older than 75 in good health.

The chain links TRBV29-1 to TRBJ1-2; possible D gene TRBD1, 6 bases. This CDR3 has 14 residues. V was clipped by 5 bases and J by 8 bases, with 21 bases between them. Looked up from germline, CDR1 is SQVTM and CDR2 is ANQGSEA. The CDR3 nucleotides read TGCAGCGTTCGAGTGGGGCGGACAGTGGGGGGCTACACCTTC. Its translation: CSVRVGRTVGGYTF.

The chain combines TRBV11-2 with TRBJ2-1; possibly TRBD2 for D (5 bases). With 0 bases removed from V and 10 bases from J, the gap between germline ends came to 13 bases. The CDR3 contains 14 residues. Germline assignment: CDR1 SGHAT and CDR2 FQNNGV. The CDR3 loop reads CASSLETNGREQFF. DNA of the CDR3: TGTGCCAGCAGCTTAGAGACTAACGGGCGGGAGCAGTTCTTC.

The chain joins TRBV20-1 to TRBJ2-1; no reliable D call. The germline V and J ends were trimmed by 3 bases and 8 bases, with 8 bases remaining between them. The CDR3 totals 11 residues. Germline CDR1 and CDR2: DFQATT and SNEGSKA (reference sequence). The CDR3 is CSASPRDEQFF. DNA of the CDR3: TGCAGTGCTAGCCCTAGGGATGAGCAGTTCTTC.

This clonotype was picked up a small number of times. The genes are TRBV2 and TRBJ2-3; 15 bases align to TRBD2. V shed 7 bases and J 6 bases; nucleotides not matched to a gene: 8. The CDR3 totals 16 residues. In germline, CDR1 is SNHLY, CDR2 FYNNEI. CDR3 bases: TGTGCCAGCAACCCGGGACTAGCGGGAGGAGCGGATACGCAGTATTTT. It specifies CASNPGLAGGADTQYF.

This clonotype was seen more than once but under ten times. The V call is TRBV30, the J call TRBJ2-3; D is uncertain. This CDR3 is 14 amino acids long. Trimming removed 8 bases from V and 1 base from J, with 16 bases in between. CDR1 and CDR2 from the germline V gene are GTSNPN and SVGIG (reference sequence). CDR3: CARSRNGRTDTQYF. For the CDR3, the DNA is TGTGCCCGATCGAGGAACGGGCGCACAGATACGCAGTATTTT.